This T cell receptor beta chain comes out of a study of T cells in Graves' hyperthyroidism and ophthalmopathy. Study at large: Peripheral blood draws took place at initial diagnosis, ahead of any treatment.

Researchers amplified the TCR beta CDR3 regions from RNA transcripts. During a first-round RT-PCR of the TCR CDR3, the HTBI primer set was used. TCRdb recomputed calls from the multiplex PCR reads with MiXCR, one row per CDR3 protein. The data contain 300,000 to 400,000 distinct CDR3 sequences, less than 20% of them seen just once; the ten biggest clones take up 40%. There are many counts of this clonotype. Diagnoses rested on clinical symptoms, serum thyroxine and TRAb, thyroid ultrasound and orbital computed tomography. Sequencing input: blood. The TCR sequence derives from a young man with Graves' ophthalmopathy.

The CDR3 region has the DNA TGTGCCAGCTCACCACCCGACCAGCCCCAGCATTTT. This gives the protein CASSPPDQPQHF. The chain combines TRBV18 with TRBJ1-5; D gene ambiguous. Per the germline V gene, CDR1 is KGHSH and CDR2 is LQKENI. The CDR3 spans 12 residues. Trimming took off 0 bases at V and 7 bases at J, with 4 bases between the two ends.